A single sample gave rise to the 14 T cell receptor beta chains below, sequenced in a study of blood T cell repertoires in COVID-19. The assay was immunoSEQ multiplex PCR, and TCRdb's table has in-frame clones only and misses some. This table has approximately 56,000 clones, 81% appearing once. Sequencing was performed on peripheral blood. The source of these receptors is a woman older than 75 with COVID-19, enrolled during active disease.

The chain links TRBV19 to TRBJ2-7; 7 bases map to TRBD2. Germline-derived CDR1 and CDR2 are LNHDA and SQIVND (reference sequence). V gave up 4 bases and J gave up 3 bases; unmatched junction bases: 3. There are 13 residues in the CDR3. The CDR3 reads CASSTSGGYEQYF. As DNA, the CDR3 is TGTGCCAGTAGTACTAGCGGAGGCTACGAGCAGTACTTC.

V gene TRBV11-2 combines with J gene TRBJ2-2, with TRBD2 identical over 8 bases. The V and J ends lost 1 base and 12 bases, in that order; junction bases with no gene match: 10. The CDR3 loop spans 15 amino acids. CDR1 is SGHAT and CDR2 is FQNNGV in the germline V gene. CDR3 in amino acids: CASSLGGTGGRQLFF. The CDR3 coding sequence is TGTGCCAGCAGCTTAGGAGGGACCGGCGGGAGGCAGCTGTTTTTT.

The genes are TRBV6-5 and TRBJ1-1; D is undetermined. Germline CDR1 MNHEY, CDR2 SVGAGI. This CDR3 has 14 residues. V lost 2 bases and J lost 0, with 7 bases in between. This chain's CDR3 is CASSYAGLNTEAFF. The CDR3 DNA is TGTGCCAGCAGTTACGCAGGTCTGAACACTGAAGCTTTCTTT.

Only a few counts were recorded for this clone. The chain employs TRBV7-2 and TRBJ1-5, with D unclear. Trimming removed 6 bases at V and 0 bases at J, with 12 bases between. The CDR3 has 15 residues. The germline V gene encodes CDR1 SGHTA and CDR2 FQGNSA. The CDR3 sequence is CASRPGGVSNQPQHF. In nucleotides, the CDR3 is TGTGCCAGCAGACCCGGCGGGGTTAGCAATCAGCCCCAGCATTTT.

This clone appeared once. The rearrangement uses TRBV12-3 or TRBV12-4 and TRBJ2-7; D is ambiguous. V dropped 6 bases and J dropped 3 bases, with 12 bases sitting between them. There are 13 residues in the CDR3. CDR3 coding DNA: TGTGCCAGCAGAGACAATACAAACTACGAGCAGTACTTC. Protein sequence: CASRDNTNYEQYF.

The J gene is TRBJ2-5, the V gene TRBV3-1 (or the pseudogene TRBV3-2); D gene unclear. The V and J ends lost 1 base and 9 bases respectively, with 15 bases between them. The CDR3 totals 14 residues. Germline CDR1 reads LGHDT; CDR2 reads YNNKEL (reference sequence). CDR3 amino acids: CASSQVAPDAAQYF. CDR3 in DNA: TGTGCCAGCAGCCAAGTGGCGCCCGATGCGGCCCAGTACTTC.

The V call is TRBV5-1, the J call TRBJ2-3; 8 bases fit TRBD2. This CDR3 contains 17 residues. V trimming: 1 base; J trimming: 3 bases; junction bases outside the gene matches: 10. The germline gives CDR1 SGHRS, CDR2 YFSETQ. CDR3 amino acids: CASSLTRTSGNTDTQYF. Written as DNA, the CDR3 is TGCGCCAGCAGCTTGACCCGTACTAGCGGTAATACAGATACGCAGTATTTT.

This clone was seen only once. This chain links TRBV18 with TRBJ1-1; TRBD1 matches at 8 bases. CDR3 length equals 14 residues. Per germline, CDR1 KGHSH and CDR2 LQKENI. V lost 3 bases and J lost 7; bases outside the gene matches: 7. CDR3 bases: TGTGCCAGCTCACCGCCGGGACAGGTATTTGAAGCTTTCTTT. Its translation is CASSPPGQVFEAFF.

CDR3 bases: TGTGCCAGCAGCCTCTCCCCCGGGGGGTATAATGAGCAGTTCTTC. Amino acids: CASSLSPGGYNEQFF. The chain combines TRBV7-3 with TRBJ2-1; 7 bases match TRBD2. The CDR3 runs 15 residues. Germline V CDR1 and CDR2: SGHTA, FQGTGA. After removal of 5 bases from V and 7 bases from J, the junction contained 11 bases not matched to a gene.

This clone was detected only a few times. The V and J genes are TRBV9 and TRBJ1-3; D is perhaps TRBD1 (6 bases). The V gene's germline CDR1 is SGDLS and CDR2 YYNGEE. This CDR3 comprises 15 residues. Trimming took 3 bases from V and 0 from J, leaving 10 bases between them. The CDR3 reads CASSGQVNSGNTIYF. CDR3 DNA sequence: TGTGCCAGCAGCGGACAGGTGAACTCTGGAAACACCATATATTTT.

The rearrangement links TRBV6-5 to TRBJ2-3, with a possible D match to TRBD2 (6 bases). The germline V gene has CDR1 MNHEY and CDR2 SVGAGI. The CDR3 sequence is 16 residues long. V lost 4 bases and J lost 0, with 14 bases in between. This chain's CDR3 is CASSFRAGTSTDTQYF. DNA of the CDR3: TGTGCCAGCAGTTTCCGAGCGGGTACTAGCACAGATACGCAGTATTTT.

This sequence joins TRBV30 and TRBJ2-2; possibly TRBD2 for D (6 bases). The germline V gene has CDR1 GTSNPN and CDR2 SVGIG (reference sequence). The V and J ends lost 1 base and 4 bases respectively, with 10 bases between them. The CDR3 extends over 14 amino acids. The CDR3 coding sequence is TGTGCCTGGAGTGCAACACTAGCCACCGGGGAGCTGTTTTTT. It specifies CAWSATLATGELFF.

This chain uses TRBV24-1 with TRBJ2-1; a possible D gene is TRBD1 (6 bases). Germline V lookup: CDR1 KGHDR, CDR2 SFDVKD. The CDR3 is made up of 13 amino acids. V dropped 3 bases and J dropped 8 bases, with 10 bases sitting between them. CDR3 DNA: TGTGCCACCAGTGATCCAGGGGCGGATGAGCAGTTCTTC. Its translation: CATSDPGADEQFF.

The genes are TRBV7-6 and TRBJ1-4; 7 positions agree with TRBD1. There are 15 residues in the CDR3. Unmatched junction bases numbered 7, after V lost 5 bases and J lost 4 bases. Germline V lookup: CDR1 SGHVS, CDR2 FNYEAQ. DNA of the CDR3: TGTGCCAGCAGCGCCTACAGGGGAAGTAATGAAAAACTGTTTTTT. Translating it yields CASSAYRGSNEKLFF.